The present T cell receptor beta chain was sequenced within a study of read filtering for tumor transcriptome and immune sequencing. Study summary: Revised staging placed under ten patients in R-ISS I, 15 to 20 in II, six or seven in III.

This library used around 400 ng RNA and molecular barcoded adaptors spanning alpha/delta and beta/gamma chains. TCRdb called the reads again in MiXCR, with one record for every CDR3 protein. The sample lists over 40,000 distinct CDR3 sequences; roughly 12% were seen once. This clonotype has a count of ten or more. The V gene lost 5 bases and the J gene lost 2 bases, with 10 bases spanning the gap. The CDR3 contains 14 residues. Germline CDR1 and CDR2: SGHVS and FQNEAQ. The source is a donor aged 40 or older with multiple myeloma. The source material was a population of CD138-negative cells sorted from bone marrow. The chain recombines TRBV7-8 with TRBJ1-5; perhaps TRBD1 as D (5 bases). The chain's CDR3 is CASSRGTGNQPQHF. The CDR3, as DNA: TGTGCCAGCAGCCGAGGGACGGGCAATCAGCCCCAGCATTTT.